What follows are 11 T cell receptor beta chains derived from one specimen sequenced in a study of blood T cell repertoires in COVID-19. Assay: immunoSEQ multiplex PCR; the TCRdb copy retains only in-frame clones and omits some. The data contain some 150,000 clones, over 75% of them singletons. The sequenced sample was PBMCs or T cells enriched from blood (not recorded which). The receptors were gathered from a human donor with acute COVID-19. The donor label of this sample is uncertain.

The gene calls are TRBV11-2 and TRBJ1-4; no firm D call. The germline gives CDR1 SGHAT, CDR2 FQNNGV. CDR3 length equals 15 residues. V was trimmed by 3 bases and J by 0 bases, leaving 8 bases between them. In nucleotides, the CDR3 is TGTGCCAGCAGCTTCATGGCAGCAACTAATGAAAAACTGTTTTTT. This encodes CASSFMAATNEKLFF.

The gene calls are TRBV10-2 and TRBJ1-2, with 11 bases that match TRBD1. The V gene end was trimmed by 8 bases and the J gene end by 3 bases; junction bases not matched to a gene: 8. Germline CDR1 reads WSHSY; CDR2 reads SAAADI. The CDR3 is made up of 15 amino acids. CDR3 sequence reads: CASLPRTGGHYGYTF. In nucleotides, the CDR3 is TGCGCCAGCCTTCCCCGGACAGGGGGCCACTATGGCTACACCTTC.

The genes are TRBV7-6 and TRBJ1-4; D perhaps matches TRBD1 (5 bases). CDR1 is SGHVS and CDR2 is FNYEAQ in the germline V gene. With 5 bases removed from V and 2 bases from J, the gap between germline ends came to 9 bases. The CDR3 loop spans 14 amino acids. The CDR3 coding sequence is TGTGCCAGCAGCCTAGACAGTACTAATGAAAAACTGTTTTTT. Translating it yields CASSLDSTNEKLFF.

This clone was found a few times. J is TRBJ1-6 and V is TRBV19, with D possibly TRBD1 on 6 matching bases. V dropped 10 bases and J dropped 8 bases, with 15 bases sitting between them. In germline, CDR1 is LNHDA, CDR2 SQIVND (reference sequence). This CDR3 has 13 amino acids. This CDR3 is CATRTVQDSPLHF. The DNA for the CDR3 is TGTGCCACCAGGACAGTCCAAGATTCACCCCTCCACTTT.

The chain combines TRBV5-1 with TRBJ1-5, with 7 nucleotides matching TRBD1. The V gene end was trimmed by 4 bases and the J gene end by 2 bases; junction bases not matched to a gene: 3. Germline V gene data show CDR1 as SGHRS and CDR2 as YFSETQ. CDR3 length: 14 amino acids. Here the CDR3 reads CASSPGQGNQPQHF. CDR3 DNA sequence: TGCGCCAGCAGCCCAGGACAGGGCAATCAGCCCCAGCATTTT.

Concerning this clone: In the same sample, other DNA sequences code for this CDR3. This chain uses TRBV12-3 or TRBV12-4 with TRBJ1-1; 7 bases map to TRBD1. This CDR3 spans 13 amino acids. V was pared by 6 bases and J by 3 bases, with 4 bases of the junction left unmatched. In nucleotides, the CDR3 is TGTGCCAGCAGCCTCACAGGGGACACTGAAGCTTTCTTT. It codes for CASSLTGDTEAFF.

The chain is built from TRBV4-3 and TRBJ1-2; D gene unclear. Deletions cut 0 bases from V and 9 bases from J, with 14 bases between. Germline assignment: CDR1 LGHNA and CDR2 YSLEER. The length of the CDR3 is 14 residues. For the CDR3, the DNA is TGCGCCAGCAGCCAAGACAGGCTTGATAACCGCTACACCTTC. Its protein is CASSQDRLDNRYTF.

V usage is TRBV5-1 and J usage is TRBJ2-5; 11 bases agree with TRBD2. The CDR3 extends over 14 amino acids. After removal of 4 bases from V and 3 bases from J, the junction contained 2 bases not matched to a gene. Germline loops: CDR1 SGHRS, CDR2 YFSETQ. The CDR3 loop is CASSAGLAEETQYF. For the CDR3, the DNA is TGCGCCAGCAGCGCGGGACTAGCGGAAGAGACCCAGTACTTC.

This clone has a handful of counts. This rearrangement joins TRBV11-2 to TRBJ1-6; 7 bases match TRBD1. The trim removed 0 bases at V and 8 bases at J, leaving 10 bases unmatched. The CDR3 length is 17 residues. Germline V gene lookup returns CDR1 SGHAT and CDR2 FQNNGV. The CDR3 DNA reads as TGTGCCAGCAGCTTAGATGCGGAGGGGGCTAACGATTCACCCCTCCACTTT. Protein sequence: CASSLDAEGANDSPLHF.

V usage is TRBV10-3 and J usage is TRBJ1-1; the match to TRBD1 covers 9 bases. The CDR3 has 12 amino acids. After removal of 8 bases from V and 8 bases from J, the junction contained 6 bases not matched to a gene. CDR1 ENHRY and CDR2 SYGVKD come from the germline V gene. In nucleotides, the CDR3 is TGTGCCATCTCGGGACAGGGATACGAAGCTTTCTTT. It specifies CAISGQGYEAFF.

The chain carries TRBV19 and TRBJ1-2, with TRBD1 matching over 7 bases. V trimming: 5 bases; J trimming: 3 bases; junction bases outside the gene matches: 6. The CDR3 is 14 residues long. The germline CDR1 and CDR2 sequences are LNHDA and SQIVND (reference sequence). CDR3 DNA: TGTGCCAGTAGTGGCAACAGGGGCGACTATGGCTACACCTTC. Amino acids: CASSGNRGDYGYTF.